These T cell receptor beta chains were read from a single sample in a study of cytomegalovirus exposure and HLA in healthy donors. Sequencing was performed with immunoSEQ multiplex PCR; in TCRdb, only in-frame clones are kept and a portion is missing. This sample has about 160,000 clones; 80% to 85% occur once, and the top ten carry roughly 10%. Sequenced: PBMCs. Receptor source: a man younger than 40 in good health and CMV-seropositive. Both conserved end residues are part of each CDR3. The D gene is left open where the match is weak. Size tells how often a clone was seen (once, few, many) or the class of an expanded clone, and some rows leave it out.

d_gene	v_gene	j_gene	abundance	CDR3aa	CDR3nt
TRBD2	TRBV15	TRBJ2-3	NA	CATSRGRSSGSDTQYF	TGTGCCACCAGCAGGGGGAGGTCTAGCGGGAGTGATACGCAGTATTTT
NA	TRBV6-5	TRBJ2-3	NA	CASSYSTSLSTDTQYF	TGTGCCAGCAGTTACTCGACTAGTTTGAGCACAGATACGCAGTATTTT
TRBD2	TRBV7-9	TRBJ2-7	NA	CASSFLVAGGEQYF	TGTGCCAGCAGCTTTCTTGTAGCGGGTGGCGAGCAGTACTTC
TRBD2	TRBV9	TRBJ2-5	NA	CASSSPRWGGDRETQYF	TGTGCCAGCAGCTCACCCCGTTGGGGGGGTGACCGAGAGACCCAGTACTTC
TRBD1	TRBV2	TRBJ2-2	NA	CASSGSGTGRSGELFF	TGTGCCAGCAGTGGCTCCGGGACAGGGCGTTCCGGGGAGCTGTTTTTT
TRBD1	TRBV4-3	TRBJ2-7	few	CASSPIAGQGYEQYF	TGCGCCAGCAGCCCTATCGCGGGACAGGGGTACGAGCAGTACTTC
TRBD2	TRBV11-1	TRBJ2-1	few	CASSLTSGRGREQFF	TGTGCCAGCAGCCTGACTAGCGGGAGGGGCCGGGAGCAGTTCTTC
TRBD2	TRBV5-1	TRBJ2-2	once	CASSLSLAGGNTGELFF	TGCGCCAGCAGCTTGTCACTAGCGGGGGGAAACACCGGGGAGCTGTTTTTT
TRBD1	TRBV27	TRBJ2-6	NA	CASSLGTGHSSGANVLTF	TGTGCCAGCAGTTTAGGGACAGGTCATTCCTCTGGGGCCAACGTCCTGACTTTC
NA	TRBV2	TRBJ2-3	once	CASIGTDTQYF	TGTGCCAGCATAGGCACAGATACGCAGTATTTT
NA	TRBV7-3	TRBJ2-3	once	CASSLLGGSSTDTQYF	TGTGCCAGCAGCTTGTTAGGAGGGTCAAGCACAGATACGCAGTATTTT
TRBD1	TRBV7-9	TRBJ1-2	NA	CASSSQGTNYGYTF	TGTGCCAGCAGCTCACAGGGGACTAACTATGGCTACACCTTC
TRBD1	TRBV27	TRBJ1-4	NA	CASSPTGDTNEKLFF	TGTGCCAGCAGTCCCACAGGGGACACTAATGAAAAACTGTTTTTT
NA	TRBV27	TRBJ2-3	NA	CASSPHPQVGSTDTQYF	TGTGCCAGCAGTCCCCACCCACAGGTCGGGAGCACAGATACGCAGTATTTT
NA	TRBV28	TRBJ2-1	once	CASSTRDRVIAGDLGEQFF	TGTGCCAGCAGTACCCGGGACAGGGTGATAGCGGGGGATCTGGGTGAGCAGTTCTTC
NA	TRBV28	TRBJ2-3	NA	CASSQDINSFTDTQYF	TGTGCCAGCAGTCAAGATATCAACAGCTTCACAGATACGCAGTATTTT
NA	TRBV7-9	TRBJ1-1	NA	CASSLGPGRTEAFF	TGTGCCAGCAGCTTAGGTCCAGGGCGCACTGAAGCTTTCTTT
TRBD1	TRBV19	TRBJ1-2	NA	CASSMGGQAVYGYTF	TGTGCCAGTAGTATGGGTGGACAGGCAGTCTATGGCTACACCTTC
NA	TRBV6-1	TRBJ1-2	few	CASSMVGGGYTF	TGTGCCAGCAGTATGGTAGGAGGGGGCTACACCTTC
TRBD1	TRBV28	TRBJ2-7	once	CASSPTGGESYEQYF	TGTGCCAGCAGCCCCACAGGGGGCGAGTCCTACGAGCAGTACTTC
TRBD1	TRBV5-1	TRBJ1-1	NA	CASSLELLGQGIPFF	TGCGCCAGCAGCTTGGAATTGCTGGGACAGGGGATTCCTTTCTTT
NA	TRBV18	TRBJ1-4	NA	CASSIIQGERIEKLFF	TGTGCCAGCTCAATCATACAGGGTGAGAGGATCGAAAAACTGTTTTTT
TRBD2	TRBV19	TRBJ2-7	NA	CASSIGLAGGQSYEQYF	TGTGCCAGTAGTATCGGGCTAGCGGGAGGACAATCCTACGAGCAGTACTTC
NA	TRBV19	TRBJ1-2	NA	CASSIDLWANYGYTF	TGTGCCAGTAGTATAGATCTATGGGCCAACTATGGCTACACCTTC
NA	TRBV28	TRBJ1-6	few	CASSLRVSPLHF	TGTGCCAGCAGTTTAAGAGTCTCACCCCTCCACTTT
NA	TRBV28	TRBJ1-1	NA	CASRQGEGRGDTEAFF	TGTGCCAGCCGCCAAGGGGAGGGCCGCGGGGACACTGAAGCTTTCTTT
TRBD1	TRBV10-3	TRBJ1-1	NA	CAISELGQGATEAFF	TGTGCCATCAGTGAACTGGGACAGGGGGCCACTGAAGCTTTCTTT
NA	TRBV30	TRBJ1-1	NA	CAWSVQDGTEAFF	TGTGCCTGGAGTGTACAGGATGGAACTGAAGCTTTCTTT
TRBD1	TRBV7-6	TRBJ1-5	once	CASSPRGGQGDQPQHF	TGTGCCAGCAGCCCAAGAGGGGGGCAGGGGGATCAGCCCCAGCATTTT
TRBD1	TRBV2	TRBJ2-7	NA	CASSHAMGQGWHSYEQYF	TGTGCCAGCAGCCACGCCATGGGACAGGGTTGGCATTCCTACGAGCAGTACTTC
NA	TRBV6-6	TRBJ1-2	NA	CASSYRQDRLFYGYTF	TGTGCCAGCAGTTACAGACAGGACCGTTTATTCTATGGCTACACCTTC
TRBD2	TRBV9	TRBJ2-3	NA	CASSVAGGSWDTQYF	TGTGCCAGCAGCGTAGCAGGCGGGAGCTGGGATACGCAGTATTTT
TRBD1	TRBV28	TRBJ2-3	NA	CASRDRRTDTQYF	TGTGCCAGCCGGGACAGACGCACAGATACGCAGTATTTT
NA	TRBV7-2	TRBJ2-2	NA	CASSLGHQTGELFF	TGTGCCAGCAGCTTAGGACATCAGACCGGGGAGCTGTTTTTT
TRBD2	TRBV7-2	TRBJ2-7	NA	CASLPSGREGEQYF	TGTGCCAGCTTACCTAGCGGGAGGGAGGGAGAGCAGTACTTC
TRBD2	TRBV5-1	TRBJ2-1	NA	CASSLATSGSYNEQFF	TGCGCCAGCAGCTTGGCGACTAGCGGGTCTTACAATGAGCAGTTCTTC
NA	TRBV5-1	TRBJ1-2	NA	CASSERGVSNYGYTF	TGCGCCAGCAGCGAGCGGGGGGTTTCTAACTATGGCTACACCTTC
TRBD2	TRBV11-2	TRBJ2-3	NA	CASSSKGTSQSDTQYF	TGTGCCAGCAGCTCCAAGGGGACTAGTCAGTCAGATACGCAGTATTTT
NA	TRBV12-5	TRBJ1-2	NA	CASGLPPRTDNYGYTF	TGTGCTAGTGGTTTGCCCCCCCGGACAGATAACTATGGCTACACCTTC
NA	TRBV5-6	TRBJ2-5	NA	CATSRGSQETQYF	TGTGCCACCAGCCGCGGCAGCCAAGAGACCCAGTACTTC
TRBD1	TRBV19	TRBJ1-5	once	CASSYRGNQPQHF	TGTGCCAGTAGTTACAGGGGGAATCAGCCCCAGCATTTT
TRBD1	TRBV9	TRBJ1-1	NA	CASSITGQMNTEAFF	TGTGCCAGCAGCATCACGGGACAGATGAACACTGAAGCTTTCTTT
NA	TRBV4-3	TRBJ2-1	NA	CASSQGLKRVYYNEQFF	TGCGCCAGCAGCCAAGGGCTTAAGAGGGTCTACTACAATGAGCAGTTCTTC
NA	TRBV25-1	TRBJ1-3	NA	CASNTGGPGNTIYF	TGTGCCAGCAATACCGGGGGACCCGGAAACACCATATATTTT
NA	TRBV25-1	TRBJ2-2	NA	CASSDPFGRGSGELFF	TGTGCCAGCAGTGATCCCTTTGGACGGGGATCGGGGGAGCTGTTTTTT
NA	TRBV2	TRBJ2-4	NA	CASSLLVGRSAKNIQYF	TGTGCCAGCAGCCTCTTAGTGGGGCGGTCAGCCAAAAACATTCAGTACTTC
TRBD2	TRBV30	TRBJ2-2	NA	CAWSVGWGGTGELFF	TGTGCCTGGAGTGTAGGGTGGGGAGGGACCGGGGAGCTGTTTTTT
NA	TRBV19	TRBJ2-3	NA	CASSIEGGRRGTDTQYF	TGTGCCAGTAGTATAGAGGGCGGACGGAGGGGCACAGATACGCAGTATTTT
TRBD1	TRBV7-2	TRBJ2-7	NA	CASSFGTASYEQYF	TGTGCCAGCAGCTTCGGGACAGCCTCCTACGAGCAGTACTTC
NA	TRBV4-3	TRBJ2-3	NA	CASSSNQGGSTDTQYF	TGCGCCAGCAGCTCAAACCAGGGGGGAAGCACAGATACGCAGTATTTT
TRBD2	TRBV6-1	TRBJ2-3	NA	CASSEGGSGTDTQYF	TGTGCCAGCAGTGAAGGCGGGAGCGGGACAGATACGCAGTATTTT
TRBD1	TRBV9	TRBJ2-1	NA	CASSVDPGQGIREQFF	TGTGCCAGCAGCGTTGACCCGGGACAGGGAATTCGTGAGCAGTTCTTC
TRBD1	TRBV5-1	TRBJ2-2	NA	CASSGGQLNTGELFF	TGCGCCAGCAGCGGGGGACAGCTAAACACCGGGGAGCTGTTTTTT
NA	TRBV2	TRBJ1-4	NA	CASSGSTGIGEKLFF	TGTGCCAGCAGTGGTTCGACAGGTATCGGTGAAAAACTGTTTTTT
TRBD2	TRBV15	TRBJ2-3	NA	CATTPGLAENTDTQYF	TGTGCCACCACCCCAGGGCTAGCGGAAAACACAGATACGCAGTATTTT
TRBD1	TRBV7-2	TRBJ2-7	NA	CASSQQGAGAGEQYF	TGTGCCAGCAGCCAACAGGGGGCCGGGGCCGGCGAGCAGTACTTC
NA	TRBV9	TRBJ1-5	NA	CASSPADRGNQPQHF	TGTGCCAGCAGCCCAGCCGACCGAGGGAATCAGCCCCAGCATTTT